Below are 13 T cell receptor beta chains sequenced from a single sample in a study of OX40 agonist ivuxolimab in advanced cancers. The method was immunoSEQ multiplex PCR; TCRdb's version includes in-frame clones alone and lacks a portion of them. The sample holds 20,000 to 25,000 clones, about 86% seen once. The input for sequencing was CD4+ or CD8+ T cells sorted from blood, taken in a trial of the OX40 agonist ivuxolimab. The receptors here all came from an adult with an advanced solid tumor such as melanoma, head and neck, liver or kidney cancer.

The chain has TRBV6-6 and TRBJ2-7; D unclear. Trimming shortened V by 2 bases and J by 5 bases, and 10 bases separated the two germline ends. This CDR3 is 13 amino acids long. The germline CDR1 and CDR2 sequences are MNHNY and SVGAGI (reference sequence). DNA for the CDR3: TGTGCCAGCAGTTACGACAACCCCAACGAGCAGTACTTC. Protein product: CASSYDNPNEQYF.

J is TRBJ1-1 and V is TRBV27, with TRBD1 matching over 8 bases. Looked up from germline, CDR1 is MNHEY and CDR2 is SMNVEV (reference sequence). CDR3 size: 18 residues. After removal of 8 bases from V and 1 base from J, the junction contained 18 bases not matched to a gene. In nucleotides, the CDR3 is TGTGCCAGCTATCCCAAGCCAGGGGGCCGGACGTCGAACACTGAAGCTTTCTTT. This encodes CASYPKPGGRTSNTEAFF.

The V and J genes are TRBV6-1 and TRBJ2-7; no reliable D call. CDR3 length equals 13 residues. Looked up from germline, CDR1 is MNHNS and CDR2 is SASEGT. V was trimmed by 2 bases and J by 0 bases, leaving 5 bases between them. CDR3 in amino acids: CASSEWHSYEQYF. The CDR3 DNA is TGTGCCAGCAGTGAATGGCACTCCTACGAGCAGTACTTC.

This clone was observed a single time. This chain joins TRBV18 and TRBJ2-3; 9 nucleotides align to TRBD2. The CDR3 runs 16 residues. Trimming took 5 bases from V and 4 from J; bases not matched to a gene: 10. The germline V gene has CDR1 KGHSH and CDR2 LQKENI. The CDR3 spells CASSIGAGGFADTQYF. CDR3 nucleotides: TGTGCCAGCTCAATCGGAGCGGGAGGTTTCGCAGATACGCAGTATTTT. Combining the CDR3 with reference TRBV18 and TRBJ2-3 gives the whole variable domain NAGVMQNPRHLVRRRGQEARLRCSPMKGHSHVYWYRQLPEEGLKFMVYLQKENIIDESGMPKERFSAEFPKEGPSILRIQQVVRGDSAAYFCASSIGAGGFADTQYFGPGTRLTVL.

The genes are TRBV28 and TRBJ2-1, with unresolved D. Germline V gene sequence: CDR1 MDHEN, CDR2 SYDVKM. This CDR3 region has 15 residues. V dropped 5 bases and J dropped 1 base, with 12 bases sitting between them. In nucleotides, the CDR3 is TGTGCCAGCAGTCCCCATAGGATTTCCTACAATGAGCAGTTCTTC. Translation: CASSPHRISYNEQFF. Full variable domain (missing parts from reference TRBV28 and TRBJ2-1): DVKVTQSSRYLVKRTGEKVFLECVQDMDHENMFWYRQDPGLGLRLIYFSYDVKMKEKGDIPEGYSVSREKKERFSLILESASTNQTSMYLCASSPHRISYNEQFFGPGTRLTVL.

This rearrangement joins TRBV28 to TRBJ1-2; no definite D call. The CDR3 is 12 residues long. Trimming pared 7 bases from V and 2 bases from J, leaving 8 bases between. CDR1 and CDR2 from the germline V gene are MDHEN and SYDVKM. The CDR3 DNA follows: TGTGCCAGCACGGGCGGCAACTATGGCTACACCTTC. It translates to CASTGGNYGYTF.

The chain carries TRBV6-1 and TRBJ2-7; D remains ambiguous. Trimming removed 3 bases from V and 4 bases from J, with 7 bases in between. CDR3 length equals 12 residues. Germline CDR1 and CDR2: MNHNS and SASEGT. DNA for the CDR3: TGTGCCAGCAGTGAGGCAATTTACGAGCAGTACTTC. Translating gives CASSEAIYEQYF.

The CDR3 DNA reads TGTGCCAGCAGCCTCGCCCTCGGGCTACCTTACAATGAGCAGTTCTTC. Translated: CASSLALGLPYNEQFF. The chain links TRBV27 to TRBJ2-1; D unresolved. The CDR3 is made up of 16 amino acids. Between the trimmed V and J ends, which lost 6 bases and 4 bases, there was a span of 19 bases. Germline CDR1 reads MNHEY; CDR2 reads SMNVEV (reference sequence).

The genes are TRBV5-6 and TRBJ2-7; D gene unclear. The CDR3 spans 11 residues. Germline CDR1 SGHDT, CDR2 YYEEEE. V lost 3 bases, J lost 0 bases, and 1 base lay in between. For the CDR3, the DNA is TGTGCCAGCAGCTCCTCCTACGAGCAGTACTTC. This gives the protein CASSSSYEQYF.

In regard to this clone: The same CDR3 can be traced to other DNA sequences in this sample. The chain recombines TRBV20-1 with TRBJ2-1; D uncertain. The CDR3 extends over 11 amino acids. The germline CDR1 and CDR2 sequences are DFQATT and SNEGSKA (reference sequence). The V end lost 2 bases, the J end lost 1 base, and 0 bases lay between the germline ends. The CDR3: CSARSYNEQFF. CDR3 nucleotides: TGCAGTGCTAGATCCTACAATGAGCAGTTCTTC.

The chain has TRBV20-1 and TRBJ1-1; no clear D. The CDR3 length is 11 residues. V was shortened by 2 bases and J by 1 base, with 2 bases between the two germline ends. Germline lookup yields CDR1 DFQATT and CDR2 SNEGSKA (reference sequence). CDR3 loop: CSARRNTEAFF. CDR3 nucleotide sequence: TGCAGTGCTAGAAGGAACACTGAAGCTTTCTTT.

The chain is built from TRBV7-6 and TRBJ2-1; TRBD1 matches 7 bases. The CDR3 is made up of 15 amino acids. Trimming took 4 bases from V and 0 from J; bases not matched to a gene: 3. Germline CDR1 SGHVS, CDR2 FNYEAQ. The CDR3 loop reads CASSSTGSSYNEQFF. The DNA for the CDR3 is TGTGCCAGCAGCTCGACAGGGAGCTCCTACAATGAGCAGTTCTTC. The full variable domain, in which reference TRBV7-6 and TRBJ2-1 provide the parts outside the CDR3, is GAGVSQSPRYKVTKRGQDVALRCDPISGHVSLYWYRQALGQGPEFLTYFNYEAQQDKSGLPNDRFSAERPEGSISTLTIQRTEQRDSAMYRCASSSTGSSYNEQFFGPGTRLTVL.

This chain joins TRBV28 and TRBJ1-3; D is uncertain. The CDR3 covers 14 residues. V was pared by 6 bases and J by 4 bases, with 13 bases between. Germline V gene data show CDR1 as MDHEN and CDR2 as SYDVKM. The CDR3 loop reads CASRVPGLGNTIYF. CDR3 sequence (DNA): TGTGCCAGCAGAGTCCCGGGGTTAGGAAACACCATATATTTT.